This T cell receptor (beta chain) was sequenced for a study of blood T cell repertoires in COVID-19. Overall study context: Nucleic acid was either cDNA or gDNA, and it came from T cells, B-cell-depleted T cells, or PBMCs.

Per the study methods: Reference gene primer amplification in the assay estimated nucleated cell counts. Assay: immunoSEQ multiplex PCR; the TCRdb copy retains only in-frame clones and omits some. The DNA gave D and trimming, while V, J and clone size come from that table. The sample contains more than 85,000 clones, over 80% of which appear only once. Germline lookup yields CDR1 KGHDR and CDR2 SFDVKD. The CDR3 contains 13 residues. V was pared by 10 bases and J by 5 bases, with 7 bases of the junction left unmatched. This TCR came from a human donor in a cohort sampled during active COVID-19. Sequencing was performed on peripheral blood. The V gene is TRBV24-1, the J gene TRBJ2-1, with TRBD2 matching over 7 bases. The chain's CDR3 is CATSLGGNNEQFF. The CDR3 DNA follows: TGTGCCACTTCCCTGGGGGGGAACAATGAGCAGTTCTTC.